The 13 T cell receptor beta chains listed next were all sequenced from one sample in a study of neurological immune-mediated disorders. A single record per CDR3 protein comes from TCRdb applying MiXCR to the 5' RACE reads. The data contain about 95,000 distinct CDR3 sequences, roughly 3.5% of them seen just once; the ten biggest clones take up roughly 6%. Material: PBMCs. The origin of the receptors is a woman younger than 35 with multiple sclerosis.

The chain uses TRBV20-1 and TRBJ2-2; D is unclear. V dropped 5 bases and J dropped 4 bases, with 11 bases sitting between them. This CDR3 is built from 13 residues. Germline CDR1 is DFQATT and CDR2 is SNEGSKA (reference sequence). The CDR3 sequence: CSAPTSITGELFF. CDR3 sequence (DNA): TGCAGTGCTCCCACTTCTATCACCGGGGAGCTGTTTTTT.

Ten or more counts support this clonotype. The chain has TRBV5-1 and TRBJ1-1; a weak D match, TRBD1 (6 bases). The CDR3 runs to 16 residues. V was pared by 1 base and J by 0 bases, with 13 bases between. Germline V gene sequence: CDR1 SGHRS, CDR2 YFSETQ. This chain's CDR3 is CASSLFSGGLNTEAFF. The CDR3 coding sequence is TGCGCCAGCAGCTTGTTCTCGGGGGGCTTGAACACTGAAGCTTTCTTT.

This clonotype appeared many times. The rearrangement joins TRBV6-5 to TRBJ2-3; 9 nucleotides line up with TRBD1. The CDR3 runs 15 residues. The ends lost 6 bases at V and 1 base at J; junction bases unmatched: 5. Germline lookup yields CDR1 MNHEY and CDR2 SVGAGI. For the CDR3, the DNA is TGTGCCAGCAGCCACCGGACAGGGGGCACAGATACGCAGTATTTT. Amino acids: CASSHRTGGTDTQYF.

The rearrangement joins TRBV15 to TRBJ2-3; TRBD1 agrees at 7 bases. The CDR3 sequence is 15 residues long. The V and J ends lost 1 base and 4 bases, in that order; junction bases with no gene match: 5. CDR1 LNHNV and CDR2 YYDKDF come from the germline V gene (reference sequence). This chain's CDR3 is CATSRAHRGPDTQYF. The CDR3 DNA reads TGTGCCACCAGCAGAGCTCACAGGGGCCCAGATACGCAGTATTTT. Combining the CDR3 with reference TRBV15 and TRBJ2-3 gives the whole variable domain DAMVIQNPRYQVTQFGKPVTLSCSQTLNHNVMYWYQQKSSQAPKLLFHYYDKDFNNEADTPDNFQSRRPNTSFCFLDIRSPGLGDTAMYLCATSRAHRGPDTQYFGPGTRLTVL.

This clonotype came up many times. The genes are TRBV11-2 and TRBJ2-5; 8 positions agree with TRBD2. V shed 4 bases, J shed 5 bases, and the junction held 9 bases outside the gene matches. CDR3 size: 15 residues. Germline CDR1 and CDR2: SGHAT and FQNNGV. The CDR3 DNA is TGTGCCAGCAGCTCCTCGGGGGGGGGCGCTGAGACCCAGTACTTC. This sequence encodes CASSSSGGGAETQYF.

This clonotype came up many times. The chain joins TRBV6-1 to TRBJ2-7; TRBD1 matches 10 bases. With V trimmed by 0 bases and J by 2 bases, 4 bases remained unmatched. Germline CDR1 is MNHNS and CDR2 is SASEGT. The CDR3 runs 16 residues. Here the CDR3 reads CASSEAPGQGAYEQYF. CDR3 DNA sequence: TGTGCCAGCAGTGAAGCGCCCGGACAGGGGGCCTACGAGCAGTACTTC.

This clonotype appeared many times. This chain joins TRBV29-1 and TRBJ1-2; tentatively, D is TRBD1 (6 bases). Trimming removed 0 bases at V and 10 bases at J, with 12 bases between. CDR1 and CDR2 from the germline V gene are SQVTM and ANQGSEA. The CDR3 runs 12 residues. CDR3 DNA sequence: TGCAGCGTTGAAGACCTGGGGGGCCACTACACCTTC. Translation gives CSVEDLGGHYTF.

This clonotype was detected ten times or more. V usage is TRBV20-1 and J usage is TRBJ2-1; 10 bases agree with TRBD2. This CDR3 comprises 15 residues. Germline V gene sequence: CDR1 DFQATT, CDR2 SNEGSKA (reference sequence). Unmatched junction bases numbered 3, after V lost 0 bases and J lost 4 bases. The CDR3 coding sequence is TGCAGTGCTAGAGAGTCTAGCGGGAGATACAATGAGCAGTTCTTC. Translation gives CSARESSGRYNEQFF.

There are many counts of this clonotype. This rearrangement joins TRBV5-1 to TRBJ2-7; possible D gene TRBD2, 5 bases. Germline V gene sequence: CDR1 SGHRS, CDR2 YFSETQ. The ends were cut back, 0 bases at V and 0 bases at J, with 7 bases in the middle. The CDR3 consists of 14 residues. The CDR3 here is CASSLASSSYEQYF. CDR3 coding DNA: TGCGCCAGCAGCTTGGCTAGCAGCTCCTACGAGCAGTACTTC.

To note about this clonotype: A read error may explain this, as a much larger clone is one base away. The chain combines TRBV28 with TRBJ1-3, with D maybe TRBD1 (5 bases). In germline, CDR1 is MDHEN, CDR2 SYDVKM. V was clipped by 4 bases and J by 0 bases, with 10 bases between them. The CDR3 is 15 amino acids. The CDR3 is CASSSGAGSGNTIYF. The CDR3 DNA reads TGTGCCAGCAGTTCCGGGGCAGGCTCTGGAAACACCATATATTTT.

This clonotype showed up many times. V usage is TRBV5-1 and J usage is TRBJ2-6; D gene uncertain. CDR3 length: 15 residues. V was clipped by 4 bases and J by 3 bases, with 11 bases between them. CDR1 and CDR2 from the germline V gene are SGHRS and YFSETQ. The CDR3 coding sequence is TGCGCCAGCAGCCTCTCGGATGGTGGGGCCAACGTCCTGACTTTC. This translates into CASSLSDGGANVLTF.

This clonotype was seen ten or more times. The chain has TRBV11-2 and TRBJ2-7; TRBD1 matches at 8 bases. Germline CDR1 is SGHAT and CDR2 is FQNNGV. J gave up 3 bases and V 0 bases, and 7 bases lay outside the gene matches. This CDR3 has 16 amino acids. DNA for the CDR3: TGTGCCAGCAGCTTAGATGGGCAGGGGGCCTTCTACGAGCAGTACTTC. Its translation: CASSLDGQGAFYEQYF.

This clonotype was detected only a few times. CDR3 region: CASSPGLGNEQFF. Written as DNA, the CDR3 is TGTGCCAGCAGTCCCGGCCTGGGTAATGAGCAGTTCTTC. The chain links TRBV6-1 to TRBJ2-1; the D is unclear. The CDR3 loop spans 13 amino acids. Trimming stripped 5 bases from V and 7 bases from J, with 12 bases between. The V gene's germline CDR1 is MNHNS and CDR2 SASEGT.